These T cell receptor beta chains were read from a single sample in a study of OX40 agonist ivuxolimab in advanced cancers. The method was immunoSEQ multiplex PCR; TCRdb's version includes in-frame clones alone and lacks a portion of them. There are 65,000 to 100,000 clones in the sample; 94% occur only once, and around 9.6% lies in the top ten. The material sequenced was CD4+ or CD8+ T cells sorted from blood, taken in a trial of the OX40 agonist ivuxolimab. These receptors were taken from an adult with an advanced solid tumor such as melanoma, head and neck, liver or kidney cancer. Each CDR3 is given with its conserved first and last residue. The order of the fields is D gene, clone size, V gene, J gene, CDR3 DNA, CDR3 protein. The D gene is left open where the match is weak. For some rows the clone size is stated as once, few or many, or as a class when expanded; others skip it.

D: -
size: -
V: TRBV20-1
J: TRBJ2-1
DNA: TGCAGTGCTATATCTCTCGCGGAGCAGTTCTTC
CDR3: CSAISLAEQFF

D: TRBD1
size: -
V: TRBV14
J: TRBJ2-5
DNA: TGTGCCAGCAGCCAAGATCACCGTTCGTGGCAGGGGGTAAAGACCCAGTACTTC
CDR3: CASSQDHRSWQGVKTQYF

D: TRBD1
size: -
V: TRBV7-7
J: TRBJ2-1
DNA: TGTGCCAGCAGCTCATTGACAGGGCTCAATGAGCAGTTCTTC
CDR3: CASSSLTGLNEQFF

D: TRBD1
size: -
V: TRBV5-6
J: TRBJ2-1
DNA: TGTGCCAGCAGCTTGCTCGGACAGGGCGTCCACAATGAGCAGTTCTTC
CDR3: CASSLLGQGVHNEQFF

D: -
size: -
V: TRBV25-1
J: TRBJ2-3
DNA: TGTGCCAGCACAGCCTTCGGGACTCCGGGGATAGATACGCAGTATTTT
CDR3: CASTAFGTPGIDTQYF

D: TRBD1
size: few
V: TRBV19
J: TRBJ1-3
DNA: TGTGCCAGTAGTACGCGAGGGACAGATCGAAACACCATATATTTT
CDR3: CASSTRGTDRNTIYF

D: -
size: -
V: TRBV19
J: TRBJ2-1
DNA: TGTGCCACTAGGGCGGGGAATGAGCAGTTCTTC
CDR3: CATRAGNEQFF

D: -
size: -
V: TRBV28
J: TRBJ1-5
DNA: TGTGCCAGCAGTTTATCCCGACTGCATAGCAATCAGCCCCAGCATTTT
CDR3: CASSLSRLHSNQPQHF

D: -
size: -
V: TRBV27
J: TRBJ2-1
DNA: TGTGCCAGCAGTTTAGGTCCTAGCCCAGACAATGAGCAGTTCTTC
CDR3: CASSLGPSPDNEQFF

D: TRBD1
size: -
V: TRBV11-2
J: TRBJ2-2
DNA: TGTGCCAGCAGCTCTGGGACAGCCAACACCGGGGAGCTGTTTTTT
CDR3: CASSSGTANTGELFF

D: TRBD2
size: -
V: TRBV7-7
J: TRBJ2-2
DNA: TGTGCCAGCAGCCCCGCGAGCGGGAGTCCCGGGGAGCTGTTTTTT
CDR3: CASSPASGSPGELFF

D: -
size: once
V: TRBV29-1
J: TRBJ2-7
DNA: TGCAGCGTTGGTCAGGGGGGGTACGAGCAGTACTTC
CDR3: CSVGQGGYEQYF

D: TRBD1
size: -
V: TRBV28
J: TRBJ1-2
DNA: TGTGCCAGCAGTTACCGGACAGGGGGGGGTGGCTACACCTTC
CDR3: CASSYRTGGGGYTF

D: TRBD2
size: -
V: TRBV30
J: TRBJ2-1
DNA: TGTGCCTGGGGGCTAGCGGGGGGCTACAATGAGCAGTTCTTC
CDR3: CAWGLAGGYNEQFF

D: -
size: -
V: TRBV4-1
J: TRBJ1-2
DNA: TGCGCCAGCAGCCAAGATGGAGGGTTCTATGGCTACACCTTC
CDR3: CASSQDGGFYGYTF

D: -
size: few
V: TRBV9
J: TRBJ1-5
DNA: TGTGCCAGCAGCCCAGGAGGAGGTAATCAGCCCCAGCATTTT
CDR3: CASSPGGGNQPQHF

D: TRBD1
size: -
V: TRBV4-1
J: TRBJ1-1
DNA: TGCGCCAGCAGCCATCCCCCTCTACAGGGGGACACTGAAGCTTTCTTT
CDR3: CASSHPPLQGDTEAFF

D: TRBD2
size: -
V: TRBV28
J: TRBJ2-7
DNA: TGTGCCAGCAGTTACTTGACTAGCGGGAGCTCCTACGAGCAGTACTTC
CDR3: CASSYLTSGSSYEQYF

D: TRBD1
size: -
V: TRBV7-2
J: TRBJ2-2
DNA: TGTGCCAGCAGCTTACGGGGACAGGGTCCGACCGGGGAGCTGTTTTTT
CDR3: CASSLRGQGPTGELFF

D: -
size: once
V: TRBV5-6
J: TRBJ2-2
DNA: TGTGCCAGCAGACAAACAGGTCTTCGAGCGAACACCGGGGAGCTGTTTTTT
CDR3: CASRQTGLRANTGELFF

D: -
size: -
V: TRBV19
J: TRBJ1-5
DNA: TGTGCCACTCACCCCGGTAGCAATCAGCCCCAGCATTTT
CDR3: CATHPGSNQPQHF

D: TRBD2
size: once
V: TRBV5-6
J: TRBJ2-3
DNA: TGTGCCAGCAGCTTGAGTAGCGGGGGGTCGACAGATACGCAGTATTTT
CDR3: CASSLSSGGSTDTQYF

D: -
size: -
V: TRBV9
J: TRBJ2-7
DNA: TGTGCCAGCGGGAAAACGGGCGAGCAGTACTTC
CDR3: CASGKTGEQYF

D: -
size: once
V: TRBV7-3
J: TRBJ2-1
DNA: TGTGCCAGCAGCTACCCAGGGGCCTACAATGAGCAGTTCTTC
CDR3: CASSYPGAYNEQFF

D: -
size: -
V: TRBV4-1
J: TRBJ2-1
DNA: TGCGCCAGCAGCCAAGAGGGGGTGCAGGATGAGCAGTTCTTC
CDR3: CASSQEGVQDEQFF

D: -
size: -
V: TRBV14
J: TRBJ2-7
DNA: TGTGCCAGCAGCCCCTCCCCAGGCTCCTACGAGCAGTACTTC
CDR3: CASSPSPGSYEQYF

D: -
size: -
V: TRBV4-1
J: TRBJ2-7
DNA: TGCGCCAGCAGCCAAGAGGGGGCATGGAACGAGCAGTACTTC
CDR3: CASSQEGAWNEQYF

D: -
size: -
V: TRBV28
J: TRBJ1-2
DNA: TGTGCCAGCAGTCCCGGCCTAGATGGCTACACCTTC
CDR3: CASSPGLDGYTF

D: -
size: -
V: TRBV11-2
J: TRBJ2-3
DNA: TGTGCCAGCAGCCCTAGCACAGATACGCAGTATTTT
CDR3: CASSPSTDTQYF

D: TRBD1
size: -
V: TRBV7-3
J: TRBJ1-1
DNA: TGTGCCAGCAGCTTGACAGGGACCAACACTGAAGCTTTCTTT
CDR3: CASSLTGTNTEAFF

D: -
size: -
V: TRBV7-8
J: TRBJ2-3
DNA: TGTGCCAGCAGCTCCGACCGATTCACAGATACGCAGTATTTT
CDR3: CASSSDRFTDTQYF

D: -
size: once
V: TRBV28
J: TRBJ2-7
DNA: TGTGCCAGCAGTCCCCTTATGGACCTTAACTCCTACGAGCAGTACTTC
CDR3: CASSPLMDLNSYEQYF

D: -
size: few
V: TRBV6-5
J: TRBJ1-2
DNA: TGTGCCAGCAGTTACGTACAGGCCTATGGCTACACCTTC
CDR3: CASSYVQAYGYTF

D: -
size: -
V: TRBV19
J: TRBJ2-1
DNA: TGTGCCACTTCAGGGGGGGACAATGAGCAGTTCTTC
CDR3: CATSGGDNEQFF

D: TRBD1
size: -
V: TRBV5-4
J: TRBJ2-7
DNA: TGTGCCAGCAGCTACCGGGACAGCCGTTACGAGCAGTACTTC
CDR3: CASSYRDSRYEQYF

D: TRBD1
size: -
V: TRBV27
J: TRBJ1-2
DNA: TGTGCCAGCAGTAACATCCGGGACAGGGCCTATGGCTACACCTTC
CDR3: CASSNIRDRAYGYTF

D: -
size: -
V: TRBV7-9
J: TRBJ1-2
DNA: TGTGCCAGCAGCTCGACCCCGGAAGGGCCCTATGGCTACACCTTC
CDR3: CASSSTPEGPYGYTF

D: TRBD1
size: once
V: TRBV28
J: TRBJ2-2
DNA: TGTGCCAGCAGCGACAGGGGGCAGGTCGGGGAGCTGTTTTTT
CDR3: CASSDRGQVGELFF

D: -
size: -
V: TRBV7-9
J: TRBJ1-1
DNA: TGTGCCAGCAGCTTCTGGGGGGAGGAAGCTTTCTTT
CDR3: CASSFWGEEAFF

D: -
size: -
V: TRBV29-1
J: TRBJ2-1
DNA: TGCAGCGTTGAGGGGCTGTCCTACAATGAGCAGTTCTTC
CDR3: CSVEGLSYNEQFF

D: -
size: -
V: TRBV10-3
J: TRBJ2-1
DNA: TGTGCCATCAGTACTGAGGGAGGTAACCACAATGAGCAGTTCTTC
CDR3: CAISTEGGNHNEQFF

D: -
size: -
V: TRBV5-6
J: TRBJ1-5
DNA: TGTGCCAGCAGCCCTTGGGGGGAACAGCCCCAGCATTTT
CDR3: CASSPWGEQPQHF

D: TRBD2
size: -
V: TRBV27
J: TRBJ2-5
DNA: TGTGCCAGCAGTTCGCGGGGGTTTCAAGAGACCCAGTACTTC
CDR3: CASSSRGFQETQYF

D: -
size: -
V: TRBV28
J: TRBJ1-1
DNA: TGTGCCAGCAGCAGGACCCCGCAGAACACTGAAGCTTTCTTT
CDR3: CASSRTPQNTEAFF

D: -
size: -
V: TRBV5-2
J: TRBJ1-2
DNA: TGTGCCAGCAAAGCAGAGGGAGAGTACGAAAGCTATGGCTACACCTTC
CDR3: CASKAEGEYESYGYTF

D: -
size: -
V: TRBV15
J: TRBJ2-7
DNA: TGTGCCACCAGCAGTGGACAGAACTACGAGCAGTACTTC
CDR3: CATSSGQNYEQYF

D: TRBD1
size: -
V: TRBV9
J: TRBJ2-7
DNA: TGTGCCAGCAGTTCCGGGACAGGGGTCTACGAGCAGTACTTC
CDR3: CASSSGTGVYEQYF

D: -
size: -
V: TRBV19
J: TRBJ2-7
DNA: TGTGCCAGTAGTATAGCAGGGTCTAACGAGCAGTACTTC
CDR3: CASSIAGSNEQYF

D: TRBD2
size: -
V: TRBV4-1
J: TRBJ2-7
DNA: TGCGCCAGCAGCCAGCGACCGCCGGGACTAGCCTCCTCCTACGAGCAGTACTTC
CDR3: CASSQRPPGLASSYEQYF

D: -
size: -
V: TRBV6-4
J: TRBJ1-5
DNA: TGTGCCAGCAGTTTCCCCACAGGTCTCGGGCCCCAGCATTTT
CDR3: CASSFPTGLGPQHF

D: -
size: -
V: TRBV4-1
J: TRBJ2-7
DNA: TGCGCCAGCAGCCAAGTGGGAGGAGGGCCCCTTAGGGAGCAGTACTTC
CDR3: CASSQVGGGPLREQYF

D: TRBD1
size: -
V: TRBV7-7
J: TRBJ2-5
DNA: TGTGCCAGCAGCTTAGGGACAGGGCTCCAAGAGACCCAGTACTTC
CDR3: CASSLGTGLQETQYF

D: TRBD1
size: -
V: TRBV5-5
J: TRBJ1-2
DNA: TGTGCCAGCAGCTTCTTGACAGGGGAAGGCTACACCTTC
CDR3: CASSFLTGEGYTF

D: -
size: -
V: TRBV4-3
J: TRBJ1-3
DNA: TGCGCCAGCAGCCAAGATAGGTGGCCTGGAAACACCATATATTTT
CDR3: CASSQDRWPGNTIYF

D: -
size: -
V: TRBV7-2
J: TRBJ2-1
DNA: TGTGCCAGCAGCTTAGTTTCAGGGGGGAATGAGCAGTTCTTC
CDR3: CASSLVSGGNEQFF

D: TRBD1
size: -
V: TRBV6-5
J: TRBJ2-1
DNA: TGTGCCACCGGGACAGGGAAGGACAATGAGCAGTTCTTC
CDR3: CATGTGKDNEQFF

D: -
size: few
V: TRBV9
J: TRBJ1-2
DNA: TGTGCCAGCAGCCCGTGGGACCTTACCTCCTGGGGCTACACCTTC
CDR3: CASSPWDLTSWGYTF